The 10 T cell receptor beta chains below all came from one sample that was sequenced in a study of blood T cell repertoires in COVID-19. Sequenced by immunoSEQ multiplex PCR; TCRdb stores in-frame clones only, minus some. This table holds about 40,000 clones, 89% found once. The sequenced sample consisted of peripheral blood. These receptors originate from a man between 65 and 85 years old with active COVID-19.

The J gene is TRBJ2-3, the V gene TRBV5-1; D perhaps matches TRBD1 (6 bases). Trimming took 5 bases from V and 4 from J, leaving 17 bases between them. Germline CDR1 is SGHRS and CDR2 is YFSETQ. The CDR3 extends over 15 amino acids. In nucleotides, the CDR3 is TGCGCCAGCAGTTCGGGGACAACTACTTCAGATACGCAGTATTTT. Its translation is CASSSGTTTSDTQYF.

This clone occurred once. The chain carries TRBV5-1 and TRBJ2-5, with D possibly matching TRBD2 (7 bases). From germline, CDR1 is SGHRS and CDR2 YFSETQ. The CDR3 is made up of 14 amino acids. V lost 4 bases, J lost 1 base, and 11 bases lay in between. The CDR3: CASSARGAQETQYF. CDR3 DNA: TGCGCCAGCAGCGCCCGGGGGGCCCAAGAGACCCAGTACTTC.

The rearrangement joins TRBV2 to TRBJ2-1, with unresolved D. Trimming shortened V by 5 bases and J by 3 bases, and 8 bases separated the two germline ends. The CDR3 is 13 residues long. The germline CDR1 and CDR2 sequences are SNHLY and FYNNEI. The chain's CDR3 is CASSSQVYNEQFF. CDR3 nucleotides: TGTGCCAGCAGTAGTCAGGTCTACAATGAGCAGTTCTTC.

The chain is built from TRBV7-6 and TRBJ2-2; D perhaps matches TRBD1 (5 bases). V lost 1 base and J lost 1, with 7 bases in between. The V gene's germline CDR1 is SGHVS and CDR2 FNYEAQ. This CDR3 is 15 amino acids long. The CDR3 DNA reads TGTGCCAGCAGCTTAGTCACAGGGAACACCGGGGAGCTGTTTTTT. It is translated as CASSLVTGNTGELFF.

The chain recombines TRBV10-1 with TRBJ2-1; 11 bases line up with TRBD2. J was trimmed by 7 bases and V by 1 base; bases with no gene match: 6. The CDR3 has 16 amino acids. Germline CDR1 reads WNHNN; CDR2 reads SYGVQD (reference sequence). CDR3 amino acids: CASSEFLAGGPNEQFF. CDR3 DNA: TGCGCCAGCAGTGAGTTCTTAGCGGGGGGGCCGAATGAGCAGTTCTTC.

V is TRBV7-3 and J is TRBJ1-6; D remains ambiguous. The germline gives CDR1 SGHTA, CDR2 FQGTGA. The germline V and J ends were trimmed by 1 base and 8 bases, with 6 bases remaining between them. The CDR3 is 13 amino acids. This chain's CDR3 is CASSLSEDSPLHF. The CDR3 bases are TGTGCCAGCAGCTTAAGTGAGGATTCACCCCTCCACTTT.

The genes are TRBV11-1 and TRBJ1-1; the D gene is possibly TRBD1 (5 bases). V lost 4 bases, J lost 2 bases, and 8 bases lay in between. Germline-derived CDR1 and CDR2 are SGHAT and FQDESV (reference sequence). The CDR3 extends over 13 amino acids. The DNA of the CDR3 is TGTGCCAGCAGCTCCCAGGGAAACACTGAAGCTTTCTTT. Encoded protein: CASSSQGNTEAFF.

The J gene is TRBJ2-3, the V gene TRBV9; the D gene is possibly TRBD2 (7 bases). The germline CDR1 and CDR2 sequences are SGDLS and YYNGEE. This CDR3 region has 15 residues. With 0 bases removed from V and 2 bases from J, the gap between germline ends came to 10 bases. The CDR3 DNA reads as TGTGCCAGCAGCGTAGTCGGGGGGCCCACAGATACGCAGTATTTT. It encodes CASSVVGGPTDTQYF.

The CDR3 nucleotides read TGTGCCAGCAGCTTAGAGGGAGGCTATGGCTACACCTTC. Protein product: CASSLEGGYGYTF. V and J are TRBV11-2 and TRBJ1-2; D unresolved. V lost 0 bases and J lost 4, with 6 bases in between. The CDR3 is 13 residues long. CDR1 is SGHAT and CDR2 is FQNNGV in the germline V gene.

This chain uses TRBV19 with TRBJ1-6, with 7 bases aligning to TRBD1. Trimming at V came to 7 bases and at J to 7 bases, leaving 13 bases not matched to a gene. Germline CDR1 LNHDA, CDR2 SQIVND (reference sequence). CDR3 size: 16 residues. Written as DNA, the CDR3 is TGTGCCAGTAACTGGGGCCGACAGGGAGACAATTCACCCCTCCACTTT. Protein product: CASNWGRQGDNSPLHF.